The 3 T cell receptor beta chains listed next were all sequenced from one sample in a study of radiotherapy plus CTLA-4 blockade in lung cancer. Profiling relied on immunoSEQ multiplex PCR, and the TCRdb table lists in-frame clones only, not all of them. Among around 95,000 clones listed, approximately 83% were seen once. This material consisted of peripheral blood, taken from a patient treated with radiotherapy plus ipilimumab. The receptors were gathered from a human donor with non-small cell lung cancer who had stable disease on radiotherapy plus ipilimumab.

The rearrangement uses TRBV28 and TRBJ1-4; tentatively, D is TRBD1 (5 bases). The germline V and J ends were trimmed by 6 bases and 5 bases, with 19 bases remaining between them. CDR3 length equals 16 residues. Germline-derived CDR1 and CDR2 are MDHEN and SYDVKM. CDR3 sequence: CASRLRRQWENEKLFF. CDR3 in DNA: TGTGCCAGCAGACTGCGACGACAGTGGGAAAATGAAAAACTGTTTTTT.

The rearrangement links TRBV14 to TRBJ2-1; 7 bases are a match to TRBD1. The CDR3 has 19 residues. Germline V gives CDR1 SGHDN, CDR2 FVKESK. The V segment lost 5 bases and the J segment 0 bases; nucleotides outside the gene matches: 16. The CDR3 nucleotides are TGTGCCAGCAGCTACGCCGTATCGGGACAGACAAGCTCCTACAATGAGCAGTTCTTC. This gives the protein CASSYAVSGQTSSYNEQFF. Looking up the rest from reference TRBV14 and TRBJ2-1 gives the full variable domain: EAGVTQFPSHSVIEKGQTVTLRCDPISGHDNLYWYRRVMGKEIKFLLHFVKESKQDESGMPNNRFLAERTGGTYSTLKVQPAELEDSGVYFCASSYAVSGQTSSYNEQFFGPGTRLTVL.

The sample holds one count of this clone. The J gene is TRBJ1-5, the V gene TRBV5-1, with TRBD1 matching 10 bases. The CDR3 covers 15 residues. Germline loops: CDR1 SGHRS, CDR2 YFSETQ. Trimming took 4 bases from V and 4 from J; bases not matched to a gene: 5. Written as DNA, the CDR3 is TGCGCCAGCAGCGCGGGGACAGGGGAGAATCAGCCCCAGCATTTT. Its translation is CASSAGTGENQPQHF.